This T cell receptor beta chain stems from a study of shared clonotypes between healthy human individuals. Produced via immunoSEQ multiplex PCR; TCRdb's table is partial and in-frame only. The top ten hold around 0.4% of the sample, which has about 2.4 million clones, 93% seen once. The CDR3 consists of 19 residues. Trimming pared 6 bases from V and 9 bases from J, leaving 36 bases between. The germline V gene has CDR1 MNHEY and CDR2 SMNVEV (reference sequence). J is TRBJ2-7 and V is TRBV27, with D unresolved. The origin of this receptor is a man between 18 and 29 years old in good health. Some clones in this sample may be carry-over from other donors' samples. Sequenced sample: naive CD4+ T cells from PBMCs. Sample subset: CD45RA+ positively selected. This CDR3 reads CASSRRPPIGYSTDRRQYF. In DNA, the CDR3 is TGTGCCAGCAGCCGACGACCTCCTATTGGGTATTCTACTGACCGGCGGCAGTACTTC.